This T cell receptor (beta chain) was profiled in a study of blood T cell repertoires in COVID-19. Study overall: Sources were T cells, B-cell-depleted T cells, or PBMCs; the material itself was cDNA or gDNA.

TCRdb's copy holds only in-frame clones and misses some; the assay was immunoSEQ multiplex PCR. The sample lists fewer than 250,000 clones; 80% to 90% were seen once. CDR1 MNHEY and CDR2 SVGAGI come from the germline V gene. This CDR3 has 15 residues. Trimming stripped 5 bases from V and 4 bases from J, with 17 bases between. Sequencing was done on a sample of peripheral blood. The chain uses TRBV6-5 and TRBJ1-1, with a tentative D call TRBD1 (6 bases). This TCR came from a man aged 25 to 40 with COVID-19, enrolled during active disease. CDR3 sequence reads: CASSRTRGLSTEAFF. Here the CDR3 DNA reads TGTGCCAGCAGTCGTACCAGGGGCTTGAGCACTGAAGCTTTCTTT.